This T cell receptor beta chain appears in the sequencing data of a study of blood T cell repertoires in COVID-19. Study information: Researchers got acute and convalescent COVID-19 samples from the United States, Italy and Spain. T cells, B-cell-depleted T cells, or PBMCs provided the cDNA or gDNA that served as material.

Trimming left V 1 base short and J 2 bases short, with 12 bases between. CDR3 length: 16 residues. CDR1 and CDR2 (germline): SGHTA, FQGNSA. Original methodology: The assay estimated nucleated cells by amplifying reference gene primers. Clones were sequenced by immunoSEQ multiplex PCR, and TCRdb holds only the in-frame ones, with some missing. For V, J and clone size, that table is used; D and trimming come from the DNA. The table lists about 17,000 clones, roughly 80% of them singletons. The chain is built from TRBV7-2 and TRBJ2-1, with D tentatively TRBD2 (6 bases). Sequencing input: peripheral blood. This receptor was identified in a woman aged 70-85 years with active COVID-19. The CDR3: CASSLGPREAYNEQFF. Written as DNA, the CDR3 is TGTGCCAGCAGCTTAGGTCCGAGGGAGGCCTACAATGAGCAGTTCTTC.